One and the same sample provided the 17 T cell receptor beta chains below, sequenced in a study of T cells in Graves' hyperthyroidism and ophthalmopathy. RNA transcripts served as the template for amplifying TCR beta CDR3 regions. The primer set for the first-round RT-PCR of the TCR CDR3 was HTBI. TCRdb itself ran the multiplex PCR reads through MiXCR, one entry per CDR3 protein. This sample yields hundreds of thousands of distinct CDR3 sequences, of which about 14% are seen a single time; roughly a tenth belongs to the top ten. What was sequenced was blood. These receptors were obtained from a woman younger than 30 with Graves' hyperthyroidism.

This clonotype has a count of ten or more. The chain is built from TRBV20-1 and TRBJ2-1; 10 positions agree with TRBD2. The V gene's germline CDR1 is DFQATT and CDR2 SNEGSKA (reference sequence). The CDR3 consists of 14 residues. V shed 2 bases and J 8 bases; nucleotides not matched to a gene: 6. The CDR3 bases are TGCAGTGCTAGAAAGCTAGCGGGAGCAGATGAGCAGTTCTTC. This codes for CSARKLAGADEQFF.

This clonotype was counted at least ten times. The gene calls are TRBV10-3 and TRBJ1-1, with 8 bases fitting TRBD1. Germline assignment: CDR1 ENHRY and CDR2 SYGVKD. The CDR3 is 13 residues long. After removal of 6 bases from V and 3 bases from J, the junction contained 3 bases not matched to a gene. In nucleotides, the CDR3 is TGTGCCATCAGAGGACAGGGTTACACTGAAGCTTTCTTT. This codes for CAIRGQGYTEAFF.

The DNA for the CDR3 is TGTGCCAGTAGTACGTCGAACAATGAGCAGTTCTTC. Translating gives CASSTSNNEQFF. The V and J genes are TRBV19 and TRBJ2-1; D ambiguous. Germline-derived CDR1 and CDR2 are LNHDA and SQIVND (reference sequence). Trimming took off 4 bases at V and 5 bases at J, with 6 bases between the two ends. The CDR3 has 12 residues.

This clonotype was observed many times. This chain links TRBV12-3 or TRBV12-4 with TRBJ2-7; 7 bases match TRBD2. The length of the CDR3 is 15 residues. J lost 2 bases, V lost 1 base, and 5 bases had no gene match. The CDR3 sequence is CASSLGGSGPYEQYF. CDR3 in DNA: TGTGCCAGCAGTTTAGGCGGGAGCGGGCCCTACGAGCAGTACTTC.

The genes are TRBV6-2 or TRBV6-3 and TRBJ2-3; D is undetermined. Trimming took off 2 bases at V and 4 bases at J, with 16 bases between the two ends. Germline-derived CDR1 and CDR2 are MNHEY and SVGEGT. The CDR3 extends over 16 amino acids. The CDR3 loop is CASSYSLEDPADTQYF. CDR3 coding DNA: TGTGCCAGCAGTTACAGTCTTGAAGACCCCGCAGATACGCAGTATTTT.

This clonotype appeared a few times. The V call is TRBV18, the J call TRBJ2-7; 14 bases line up with TRBD2. The germline CDR1 and CDR2 sequences are KGHSH and LQKENI. V shed 1 base, J shed 6 bases, and the junction held 2 bases outside the gene matches. The CDR3 is made up of 15 amino acids. CDR3 sequence (DNA): TGTGCCAGCTCACCACGACTAGCGGGAGGGTCCGAGCAGTACTTC. It yields the protein CASSPRLAGGSEQYF.

This clonotype was seen only a few times. The genes are TRBV6-2 or TRBV6-3 and TRBJ2-1, with 9 bases that match TRBD2. The CDR3 is made up of 14 amino acids. Trimming at V came to 5 bases and at J to 9 bases, leaving 8 bases not matched to a gene. CDR1 is MNHEY, CDR2 SVGEGT, per germline. CDR3 DNA: TGTGCCAGCAGTAGGACTAGCGCCGGTCCTGAGCAGTTCTTC. Translation: CASSRTSAGPEQFF.

The table lists this clonotype with many counts. This sequence joins TRBV5-1 and TRBJ2-7; TRBD2 matches at 9 bases. Germline CDR1 SGHRS, CDR2 YFSETQ. J lost 0 bases, V lost 0 bases, and 7 bases had no gene match. This CDR3 contains 17 residues. The DNA for the CDR3 is TGCGCCAGCAGCTTGGAGGCTAGCGGGACCCTCTCCTACGAGCAGTACTTC. This sequence encodes CASSLEASGTLSYEQYF.

The chain links TRBV6-5 to TRBJ2-1; 8 nucleotides align to TRBD2. CDR3 length: 15 residues. Trimming at V came to 3 bases and at J to 9 bases, leaving 10 bases not matched to a gene. Per the germline V gene, CDR1 is MNHEY and CDR2 is SVGAGI. CDR3 in DNA: TGTGCCAGCAGTTATCTGGCGGGAGGTCAGGGTGAGCAGTTCTTC. It specifies CASSYLAGGQGEQFF.

The rearrangement joins TRBV28 to TRBJ1-5; tentative D call: TRBD1 (5 bases). The CDR3 length is 12 residues. Germline CDR1 and CDR2: MDHEN and SYDVKM. Trimming took off 8 bases at V and 9 bases at J, with 14 bases between the two ends. The CDR3 sequence: CASSKGPGPQHF. Written as DNA, the CDR3 is TGTGCCAGCTCGAAGGGGCCGGGGCCCCAGCATTTT.

This clonotype came up many times. This CDR3 is CAWSRYSGSPYEQYF. The CDR3 DNA reads TGTGCCTGGAGTAGGTATAGCGGGAGTCCGTACGAGCAGTACTTC. This chain uses TRBV30 with TRBJ2-7, with 9 nucleotides matching TRBD2. Germline V CDR1 and CDR2: GTSNPN, SVGIG (reference sequence). CDR3 length: 15 residues. The V and J ends lost 2 bases and 4 bases, in that order; junction bases with no gene match: 9.

The table lists this clonotype with a few counts. The chain links TRBV24-1 to TRBJ2-6, with D maybe TRBD2 (5 bases). The CDR3 covers 17 residues. The germline gives CDR1 KGHDR, CDR2 SFDVKD. Trimming left V 0 bases short and J 0 bases short, with 8 bases between. The CDR3 loop is CATSDLPTSSGANVLTF. The CDR3, as DNA: TGTGCCACCAGTGATTTGCCCACTAGCTCTGGGGCCAACGTCCTGACTTTC.

Many counts were recorded for this clonotype. This chain uses TRBV10-3 with TRBJ1-1; TRBD1 matches at 8 bases. The CDR3 extends over 15 amino acids. CDR1 and CDR2 from the germline V gene are ENHRY and SYGVKD. V lost 3 bases, J lost 3 bases, and 6 bases stayed unmatched. This CDR3 reads CAISEGRGRDTEAFF. CDR3 in DNA: TGTGCCATCAGTGAAGGCAGGGGGCGGGACACTGAAGCTTTCTTT.

As to this clonotype: Relative to the germline gene, one junction end is altered; a read error may explain this. This chain links TRBV20-1 with TRBJ2-2, with TRBD2 matching over 8 bases. The CDR3 totals 16 residues. Germline values: CDR1 DFQATT, CDR2 SNEGSKA (reference sequence). The CDR3: CGASKGAGEKTGELFF. CDR3 sequence (DNA): TGCGGTGCTAGTAAAGGAGCGGGAGAAAAAACCGGGGAGCTGTTTTTT.

This clonotype was counted many times. The V call is TRBV6-4, the J call TRBJ2-5, with 11 bases aligning to TRBD2. With 4 bases clipped from V and 5 bases from J, the junction kept 6 bases outside the gene matches. CDR1 and CDR2 from the germline V gene are MRHNA and SNTAGT. The CDR3 length is 15 residues. For the CDR3, the DNA is TGTGCCAGCAGTGCACTAGCGGGAGAGTTCGAGACCCAGTACTTC. Translation: CASSALAGEFETQYF.

The gene calls are TRBV6-1 and TRBJ1-1; 10 bases are a match to TRBD1. CDR3 size: 15 residues. After removal of 6 bases from V and 2 bases from J, the junction contained 6 bases not matched to a gene. Germline V CDR1 and CDR2: MNHNS, SASEGT. The CDR3 DNA sequence: TGTGCCAGCAGGGAAAAGACAGGGGGCAACACTGAAGCTTTCTTT. As protein: CASREKTGGNTEAFF.

This clonotype has only a few counts. This chain links TRBV6-2 or TRBV6-3 with TRBJ2-1, with 8 positions matching TRBD2. V lost 3 bases to trimming and J lost 8 bases; unmatched junction nucleotides: 12. Germline CDR1 reads MNHEY; CDR2 reads SVGEGT. The CDR3 is made up of 16 amino acids. The CDR3 DNA sequence: TGTGCCAGCAGTTATTCCGGGAGGGCCGGCGGCGATGAGCAGTTCTTC. Translated: CASSYSGRAGGDEQFF.